This T cell receptor beta chain was sequenced during a study of blood T cell repertoires in COVID-19. Clones were read by immunoSEQ multiplex PCR, and TCRdb kept only the in-frame ones, dropping some. The repertoire holds over 90,000 clones, with almost 85% as singletons. The CDR3 covers 14 residues. Germline V CDR1 and CDR2: SNHLY, FYNNEI. V shed 6 bases, J shed 7 bases, and the junction held 4 bases outside the gene matches. This rearrangement joins TRBV2 to TRBJ1-4; the match to TRBD1 covers 11 bases. This TCR was sampled from a man between 50 and 59 years old with active or convalescent COVID-19. The sample comprised peripheral blood. The DNA of the CDR3 is TGTGCCAGCAGGGGACAGGGGGGCGGTGAAAAACTGTTTTTT. This gives the protein CASRGQGGGEKLFF. Looking up the rest from reference TRBV2 and TRBJ1-4 gives the full variable domain: EPEVTQTPSHQVTQMGQEVILRCVPISNHLYFYWYRQILGQKVEFLVSFYNNEISEKSEIFDDQFSVERPDGSNFTLKIRSTKLEDSAMYFCASRGQGGGEKLFFGSGTQLSVL.